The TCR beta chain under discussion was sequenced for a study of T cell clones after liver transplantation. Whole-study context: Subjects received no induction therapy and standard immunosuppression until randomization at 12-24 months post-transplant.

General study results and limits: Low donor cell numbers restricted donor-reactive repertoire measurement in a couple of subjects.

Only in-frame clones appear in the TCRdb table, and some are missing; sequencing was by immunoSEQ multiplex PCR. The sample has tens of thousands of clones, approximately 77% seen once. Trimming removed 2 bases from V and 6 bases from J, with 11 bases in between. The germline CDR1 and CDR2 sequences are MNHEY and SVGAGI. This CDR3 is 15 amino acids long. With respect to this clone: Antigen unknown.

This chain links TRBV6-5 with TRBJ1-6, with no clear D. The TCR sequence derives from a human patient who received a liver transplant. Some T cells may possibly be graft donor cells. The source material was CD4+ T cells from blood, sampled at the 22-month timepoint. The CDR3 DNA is TGTGCCAGCAGTTACGGGCGGGAGATTAATTCACCCCTCCACTTT. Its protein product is CASSYGREINSPLHF.